A single sample gave rise to the 13 T cell receptor beta chains below, sequenced in a study of human T cells and chemical hapten exposure. Noted time point: patch test 1, 2 weeks after DPC sensitization. Treatment defined: therapeutic diphenylcyclopropenone sensitization with weekly scalp DPC. TCRdb recomputed calls from the RACE reads with MiXCR, one row per CDR3 protein. The sample yields roughly 380,000 distinct CDR3 sequences, more than 4.5% seen once. Sample: whole blood, taken in connection with sensitization to the hapten diphenylcyclopropenone (DPC). Receptors were obtained from a woman aged 45-65 years with alopecia areata. Some clones in this sample may be carry-over from other donors' samples.

The chain joins TRBV11-2 to TRBJ2-1; D unclear. V was pared by 4 bases and J by 6 bases, with 7 bases between. The CDR3 has 12 residues. Germline V gene lookup returns CDR1 SGHAT and CDR2 FQNNGV. The CDR3 sequence: CASSSQSNEQFF. The CDR3 DNA sequence: TGTGCCAGCAGCTCTCAGAGCAATGAGCAGTTCTTC.

At least ten counts were recorded for this clonotype. The V gene is TRBV27, the J gene TRBJ2-3, with 14 bases lining up with TRBD2. J gave up 5 bases and V 3 bases, and 7 bases lay outside the gene matches. The V gene's germline CDR1 is MNHEY and CDR2 SMNVEV (reference sequence). The CDR3 runs to 17 residues. CDR3 residues: CASSLRLAGGPGDTQYF. CDR3 sequence (DNA): TGTGCCAGCAGTTTGAGACTAGCGGGAGGGCCGGGAGATACGCAGTATTTT.

This clonotype turned up a few times. This rearrangement joins TRBV10-1 to TRBJ2-5, with D possibly TRBD2 on 5 matching bases. Germline-derived CDR1 and CDR2 are WNHNN and SYGVQD (reference sequence). This CDR3 comprises 13 residues. Between the trimmed V and J ends, which lost 4 bases and 5 bases, there was a span of 11 bases. The CDR3 protein is CASSARVGETQYF. In DNA form, the CDR3 reads TGCGCCAGCAGTGCGAGGGTGGGGGAGACCCAGTACTTC.

This clonotype has at least ten counts. This chain uses TRBV11-2 with TRBJ2-1; a weak D match, TRBD2 (6 bases). The CDR3 spans 15 residues. CDR1 and CDR2 from the germline V gene are SGHAT and FQNNGV. V was trimmed by 8 bases and J by 6 bases, leaving 20 bases between them. CDR3 residues: CASAPWEDLGNEQFF. The CDR3 DNA follows: TGTGCCAGCGCCCCCTGGGAGGACCTGGGCAATGAGCAGTTCTTC. The full variable domain, in which reference TRBV11-2 and TRBJ2-1 provide the parts outside the CDR3, is EAGVAQSPRYKIIEKRQSVAFWCNPISGHATLYWYQQILGQGPKLLIQFQNNGVVDDSQLPKDRFSAERLKGVDSTLKIQPAKLEDSAVYLCASAPWEDLGNEQFFGPGTRLTVL.

As DNA, the CDR3 is TGTGCCAGCAGTTACGAACTAGCGGGATACAATGAGCAGTTCTTC. Residues: CASSYELAGYNEQFF. The chain has TRBV6-5 and TRBJ2-1, with 10 bases that match TRBD2. CDR1 is MNHEY and CDR2 is SVGAGI in the germline V gene. The CDR3 sequence is 15 residues long. With V trimmed by 2 bases and J by 4 bases, 2 bases remained unmatched.

There are many counts of this clonotype. J is TRBJ1-1 and V is TRBV6-1, with D possibly being TRBD1 (5 bases). Deletions cut 4 bases from V and 6 bases from J, with 9 bases between. This CDR3 spans 12 amino acids. Germline-derived CDR1 and CDR2 are MNHNS and SASEGT. The chain's CDR3 is CASSGPQAEAFF. The CDR3 nucleotides read TGTGCCAGCAGTGGCCCACAGGCTGAAGCTTTCTTT.

This clonotype occurred a few times. CDR3 DNA: TGTGCCAGCAGTGACTCCGGGGGATGGGAGCAGTACTTC. Its translation: CASSDSGGWEQYF. V usage is TRBV6-1 and J usage is TRBJ2-7; a possible D gene is TRBD2 (6 bases). From germline, CDR1 is MNHNS and CDR2 SASEGT. The CDR3 spans 13 residues. V dropped 3 bases and J dropped 7 bases, with 13 bases sitting between them.

In its sample, this clonotype was seen a few times. The rearrangement joins TRBV5-8 to TRBJ2-4, with D perhaps TRBD1 or TRBD2 (5 bases each). Germline CDR1 is SGHTS and CDR2 is YDEGEE. Deletions cut 0 bases from V and 7 bases from J, with 14 bases between. The CDR3 spans 15 residues. CDR3 protein: CASSLAGGWGNIQYF. The CDR3 DNA is TGTGCCAGCAGCTTGGCGGGTGGCTGGGGGAACATTCAGTACTTC.

Concerning this clonotype: The germline gene is not matched at one end of the junction; a read error may be the cause. The rearrangement joins TRBV7-9 to TRBJ2-1; D unclear. CDR1 is SEHNR and CDR2 is FQNEAQ in the germline V gene (reference sequence). CDR3 length equals 8 residues. The CDR3 region has the DNA TGTGCCAGCAGCCTTGTCCTCTTC. Its translation: CASSLVLF.

This clonotype was found many times. At one end the junction does not follow the germline gene, possibly because of a read error. This chain connects TRBV9 to TRBJ2-5, with a weak D call TRBD2 (6 bases). The CDR3 is 14 amino acids. CDR1 is SGDLS, CDR2 YYNGEE, per germline. CDR3 residues: CASSVGLLGETQYF. The CDR3 nucleotides are TGCGCCAGCAGCGTGGGACTCCTCGGAGAGACCCAGTACTTC.

In its sample, this clonotype was seen many times. This sequence joins TRBV12-3 or TRBV12-4 and TRBJ1-5, with no clear D. The CDR3 runs to 12 residues. The V and J ends lost 4 bases and 4 bases respectively, with 5 bases between them. Here the CDR3 DNA reads TGTGCCAGCAGTTGGGGTAATCAGCCCCAGCATTTT. Amino acids: CASSWGNQPQHF.

This clonotype was picked up a small number of times. The V call is TRBV4-1, the J call TRBJ2-2; D not resolved. CDR3 length equals 13 residues. Germline V lookup: CDR1 MGHRA, CDR2 YSYEKL. Trimming removed 3 bases from V and 6 bases from J, with 8 bases in between. CDR3 nucleotide sequence: TGCGCCAGCAGCCAGGATAGTTCCGGGGAGCTGTTTTTT. Protein: CASSQDSSGELFF.

This clonotype occurred many times. The rearrangement links TRBV24-1 to TRBJ2-1; 8 nucleotides agree with TRBD2. With V trimmed by 1 base and J by 10 bases, 5 bases remained unmatched. The germline gives CDR1 KGHDR, CDR2 SFDVKD. CDR3 length: 14 residues. The CDR3: CATSDFTGGHEQFF. CDR3 DNA: TGTGCCACCAGTGATTTTACGGGAGGGCACGAGCAGTTCTTC.